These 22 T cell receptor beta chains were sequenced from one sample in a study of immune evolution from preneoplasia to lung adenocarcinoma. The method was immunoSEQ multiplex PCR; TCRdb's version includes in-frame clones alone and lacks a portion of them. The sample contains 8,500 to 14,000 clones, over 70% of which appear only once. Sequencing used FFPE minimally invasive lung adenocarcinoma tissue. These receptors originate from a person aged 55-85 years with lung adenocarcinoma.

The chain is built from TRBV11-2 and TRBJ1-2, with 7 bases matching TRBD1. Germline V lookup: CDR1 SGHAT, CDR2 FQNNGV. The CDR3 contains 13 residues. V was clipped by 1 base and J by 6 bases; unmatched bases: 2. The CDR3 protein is CASSLVQGNGYTF. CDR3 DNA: TGTGCCAGCAGCTTAGTACAGGGGAATGGCTACACCTTC.

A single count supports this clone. The CDR3 spells CASSELGNQPQHF. The CDR3, as DNA: TGTGCCAGCAGCGAATTGGGCAATCAGCCCCAGCATTTT. This sequence joins TRBV6-5 and TRBJ1-5; D is unclear. Deletions cut 6 bases from V and 2 bases from J, with 8 bases between. CDR1 and CDR2 (germline): MNHEY, SVGAGI. This CDR3 spans 13 amino acids.

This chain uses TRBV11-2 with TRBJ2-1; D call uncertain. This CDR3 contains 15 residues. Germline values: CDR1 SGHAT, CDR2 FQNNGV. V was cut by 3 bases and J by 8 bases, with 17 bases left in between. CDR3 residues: CASSFLWAASDEQFF. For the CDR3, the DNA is TGTGCCAGCAGCTTCTTGTGGGCTGCCAGTGATGAGCAGTTCTTC.

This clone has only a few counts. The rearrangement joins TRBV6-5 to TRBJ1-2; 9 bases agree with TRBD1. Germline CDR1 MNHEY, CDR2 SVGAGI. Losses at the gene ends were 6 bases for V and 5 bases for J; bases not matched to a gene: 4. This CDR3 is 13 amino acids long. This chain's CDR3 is CASRLDRGYGYTF. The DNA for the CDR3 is TGTGCCAGCAGATTGGACAGGGGATATGGCTACACCTTC.

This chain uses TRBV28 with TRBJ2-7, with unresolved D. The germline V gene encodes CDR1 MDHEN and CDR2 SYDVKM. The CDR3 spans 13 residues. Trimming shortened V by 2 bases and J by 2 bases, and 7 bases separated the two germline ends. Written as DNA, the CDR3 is TGTGCCAGCAGTTTACTAGGGACCTACGAGCAGTACTTC. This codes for CASSLLGTYEQYF.

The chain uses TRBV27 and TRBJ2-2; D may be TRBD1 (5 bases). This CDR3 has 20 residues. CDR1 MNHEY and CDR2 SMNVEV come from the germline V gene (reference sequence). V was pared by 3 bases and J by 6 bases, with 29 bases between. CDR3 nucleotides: TGTGCCAGCAGTTTGCAGATACTCAGGGAAGAAAGTCGACGAGCCGGGGAGCTGTTTTTT. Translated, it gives CASSLQILREESRRAGELFF.

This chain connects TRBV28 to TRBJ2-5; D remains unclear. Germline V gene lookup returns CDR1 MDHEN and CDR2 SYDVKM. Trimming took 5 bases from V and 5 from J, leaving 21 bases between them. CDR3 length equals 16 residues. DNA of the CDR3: TGTGCCAGCAGTCTCCGATTCGCTGGGCGGACGGAGACCCAGTACTTC. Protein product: CASSLRFAGRTETQYF. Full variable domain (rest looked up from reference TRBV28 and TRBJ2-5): DVKVTQSSRYLVKRTGEKVFLECVQDMDHENMFWYRQDPGLGLRLIYFSYDVKMKEKGDIPEGYSVSREKKERFSLILESASTNQTSMYLCASSLRFAGRTETQYFGPGTRLLVL.

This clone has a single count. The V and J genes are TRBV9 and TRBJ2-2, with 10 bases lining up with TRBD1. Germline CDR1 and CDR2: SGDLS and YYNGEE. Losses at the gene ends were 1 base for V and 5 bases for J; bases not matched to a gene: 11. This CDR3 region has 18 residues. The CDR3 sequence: CASSVFPRQGARTGELFF. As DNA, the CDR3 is TGTGCCAGCAGCGTATTTCCCAGACAGGGGGCGAGGACCGGGGAGCTGTTTTTT.

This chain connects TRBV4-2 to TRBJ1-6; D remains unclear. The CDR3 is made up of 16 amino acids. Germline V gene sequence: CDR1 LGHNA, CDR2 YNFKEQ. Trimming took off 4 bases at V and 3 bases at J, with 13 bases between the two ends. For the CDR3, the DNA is TGTGCCAGCAGCCCCCAGATCGGGGACTATAATTCACCCCTCCACTTT. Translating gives CASSPQIGDYNSPLHF.

This CDR3 is CASSAPEGYGGGEQYF. Written as DNA, the CDR3 is TGTGCCAGCTCAGCCCCGGAGGGGTACGGCGGGGGTGAGCAGTACTTC. This chain links TRBV18 with TRBJ2-7; TRBD2 aligns across 7 bases. In germline, CDR1 is KGHSH, CDR2 LQKENI. V dropped 5 bases and J dropped 7; count of bases not matched to a gene: 17. The CDR3 spans 16 residues.

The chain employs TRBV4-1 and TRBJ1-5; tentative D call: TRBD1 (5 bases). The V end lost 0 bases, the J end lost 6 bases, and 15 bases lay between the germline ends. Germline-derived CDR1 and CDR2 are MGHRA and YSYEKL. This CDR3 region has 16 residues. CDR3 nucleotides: TGCGCCAGCAGCCAAGATCTGGCCAGGGCGGTTCAGCCCCAGCATTTT. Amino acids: CASSQDLARAVQPQHF.

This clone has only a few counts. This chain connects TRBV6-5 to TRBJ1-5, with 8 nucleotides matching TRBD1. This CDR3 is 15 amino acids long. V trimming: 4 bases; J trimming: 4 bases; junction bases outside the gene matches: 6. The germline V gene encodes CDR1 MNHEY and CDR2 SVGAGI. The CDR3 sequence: CASSSDRAPNQPQHF. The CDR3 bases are TGTGCCAGCAGTTCGGACAGGGCCCCGAATCAGCCCCAGCATTTT.

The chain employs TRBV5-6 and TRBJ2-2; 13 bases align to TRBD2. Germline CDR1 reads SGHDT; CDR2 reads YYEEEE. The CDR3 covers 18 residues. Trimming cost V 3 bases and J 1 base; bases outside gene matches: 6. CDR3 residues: CASSSPGLAGRNTGELFF. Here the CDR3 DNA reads TGTGCCAGCAGCTCACCGGGACTAGCGGGGAGGAACACCGGGGAGCTGTTTTTT.

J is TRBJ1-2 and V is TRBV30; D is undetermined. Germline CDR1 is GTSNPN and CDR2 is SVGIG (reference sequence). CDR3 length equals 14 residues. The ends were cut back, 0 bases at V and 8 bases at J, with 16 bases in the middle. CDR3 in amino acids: CAWSVPPSAYGYTF. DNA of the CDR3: TGTGCCTGGAGTGTACCCCCCTCAGCATACGGCTACACCTTC.

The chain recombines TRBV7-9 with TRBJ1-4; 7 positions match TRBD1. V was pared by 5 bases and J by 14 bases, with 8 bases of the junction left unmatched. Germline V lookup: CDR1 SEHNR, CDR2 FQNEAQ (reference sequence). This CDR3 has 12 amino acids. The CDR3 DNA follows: TGTGCCAGCAGCGCGGGCGACAGGGCTCTGTTTTTT. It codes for CASSAGDRALFF.

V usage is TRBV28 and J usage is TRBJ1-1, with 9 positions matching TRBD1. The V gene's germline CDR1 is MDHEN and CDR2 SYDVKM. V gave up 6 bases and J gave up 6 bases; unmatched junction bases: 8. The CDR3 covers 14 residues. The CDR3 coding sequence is TGTGCCAGCAGCCGAATACAGGGGGCCTCTGAAGCTTTCTTT. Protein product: CASSRIQGASEAFF.

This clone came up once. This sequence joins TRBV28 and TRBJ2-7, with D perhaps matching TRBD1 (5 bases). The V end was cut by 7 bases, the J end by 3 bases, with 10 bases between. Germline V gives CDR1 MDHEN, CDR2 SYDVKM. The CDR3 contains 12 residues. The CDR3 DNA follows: TGTGCCAGCACTCAAGGGGTCTACGAGCAGTACTTC. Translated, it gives CASTQGVYEQYF.

CDR3 sequence (DNA): TGTGCCAGCAGCTTAGCCTGGGACAGTGGATCCTATGGCTACACCTTC. Translating it yields CASSLAWDSGSYGYTF. J is TRBJ1-2 and V is TRBV7-2; 7 nucleotides agree with TRBD1. Germline trimming cut 0 bases from V and 4 bases from J; bases unmatched to any gene: 8. CDR3 length: 16 residues. Germline loops: CDR1 SGHTA, CDR2 FQGNSA.

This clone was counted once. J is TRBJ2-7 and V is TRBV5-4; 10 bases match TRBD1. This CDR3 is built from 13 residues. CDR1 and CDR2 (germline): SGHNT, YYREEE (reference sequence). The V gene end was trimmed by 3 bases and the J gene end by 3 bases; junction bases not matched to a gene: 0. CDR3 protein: CASSWTGGYEQYF. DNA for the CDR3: TGTGCCAGCAGCTGGACAGGGGGCTACGAGCAGTACTTC.

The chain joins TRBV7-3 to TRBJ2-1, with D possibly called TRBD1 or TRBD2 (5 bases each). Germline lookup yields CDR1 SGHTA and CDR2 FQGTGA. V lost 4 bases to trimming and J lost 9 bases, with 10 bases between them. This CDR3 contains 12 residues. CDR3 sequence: CASSSTGLEQFF. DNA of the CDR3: TGTGCCAGCAGCTCCACGGGGCTTGAGCAGTTCTTC.

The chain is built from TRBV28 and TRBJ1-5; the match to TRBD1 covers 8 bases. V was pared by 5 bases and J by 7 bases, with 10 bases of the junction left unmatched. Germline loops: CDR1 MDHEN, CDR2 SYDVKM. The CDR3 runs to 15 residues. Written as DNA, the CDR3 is TGTGCCAGCAGTCCCAGGGGGCGGCTAGAGCAGCCCCAGCATTTT. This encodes CASSPRGRLEQPQHF.

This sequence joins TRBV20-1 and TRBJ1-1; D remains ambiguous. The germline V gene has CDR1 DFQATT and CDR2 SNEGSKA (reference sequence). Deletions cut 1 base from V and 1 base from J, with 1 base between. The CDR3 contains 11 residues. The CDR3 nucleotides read TGCAGTGCTAGAGGGAACACTGAAGCTTTCTTT. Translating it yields CSARGNTEAFF.